Detailed here is one T cell receptor beta chain. Researchers ran the PCR with 60 Vbeta and 13 Jbeta primers. Repertoires were generated with immunoSEQ multiplex PCR, while TCRdb's copy carries only in-frame clones and drops some. Here the sample spans approximately 150,000 clones, roughly 79% being singletons. This entry comes from a study of cytomegalovirus exposure and HLA in healthy donors. Germline-derived CDR1 and CDR2 are SQVTM and ANQGSEA. CDR3 length: 14 amino acids. Trimming took 4 bases from V and 3 from J; bases not matched to a gene: 4. This receptor was obtained from a man between 35 and 55 years old in good health and CMV-seropositive. The chain combines TRBV29-1 with TRBJ2-7; 12 nucleotides line up with TRBD2. Sequencing was carried out using PBMCs. CDR3 nucleotides: TGCAGCGTTGCCTTACTAGCGGGAGGCTACGAGCAGTACTTC. Translated, it gives CSVALLAGGYEQYF.